This entry lists 11 T cell receptor beta chains sequenced from one sample in a study of blood T cell repertoires in COVID-19. Sequenced by immunoSEQ multiplex PCR; TCRdb stores in-frame clones only, minus some. The sample has fewer than 350,000 clones, roughly 89% seen once. Sequenced material: PBMCs or T cells enriched from blood (not recorded which). The receptors were gathered from a woman in her 40s who had recovered from COVID-19.

This chain links TRBV6-6 with TRBJ2-7; TRBD2 is a possible D gene (6 bases). From germline, CDR1 is MNHNY and CDR2 SVGAGI (reference sequence). The CDR3 has 14 amino acids. V was pared by 4 bases and J by 7 bases, with 17 bases between. The CDR3 loop is CASSSPETSGEQYF. CDR3 in DNA: TGTGCCAGCAGTTCCCCGGAAACGAGCGGGGAGCAGTACTTC.

J is TRBJ2-4 and V is TRBV7-2; the match to TRBD2 covers 12 bases. The CDR3 totals 19 residues. Losses at the gene ends were 1 base for V and 9 bases for J; bases not matched to a gene: 16. Germline CDR1 is SGHTA and CDR2 is FQGNSA. The CDR3 DNA is TGTGCCAGCAGCTTAGGGGGCGGGGGACTAGCGGGTGAGGGATCCATTCAGTACTTC. Translated: CASSLGGGGLAGEGSIQYF.

J is TRBJ2-7 and V is TRBV10-3, with 7 bases lining up with TRBD1. V was clipped by 3 bases and J by 7 bases; unmatched bases: 6. The germline V gene encodes CDR1 ENHRY and CDR2 SYGVKD. CDR3 length: 13 residues. CDR3 nucleotides: TGTGCCATCAGTGAAAAAGTGACAGGGGAGCAGTACTTC. It is translated as CAISEKVTGEQYF.

This clone was detected once. The CDR3 DNA reads as TGCGCCAGCAGCTCGGGGACTCCCTCCTACGAGCAGTACTTC. Encoded protein: CASSSGTPSYEQYF. This chain connects TRBV5-1 to TRBJ2-7, with a weak D call TRBD2 (6 bases). Trimming stripped 3 bases from V and 0 bases from J, with 10 bases between. CDR1 is SGHRS, CDR2 YFSETQ, per germline. This CDR3 comprises 14 residues.

The rearrangement links TRBV6-2 or TRBV6-3 to TRBJ2-7, with no clear D. This CDR3 is 12 amino acids long. Germline loops: CDR1 MNHEY, CDR2 SVGEGT. V lost 4 bases, J lost 6 bases, and 10 bases lay in between. The CDR3, as DNA: TGTGCCAGCAGTTCTAACTATGGCGAGCAGTACTTC. Translation: CASSSNYGEQYF.

The rearrangement links TRBV12-5 to TRBJ1-1, with TRBD1 matching 7 bases. After removal of 2 bases from V and 0 bases from J, the junction contained 6 bases not matched to a gene. This CDR3 has 16 residues. The germline V gene has CDR1 LGHNT and CDR2 FRNRAP. The chain's CDR3 is CASGLPQGQMNTEAFF. The CDR3 DNA reads TGTGCTAGTGGTTTGCCCCAGGGACAGATGAACACTGAAGCTTTCTTT.

The gene calls are TRBV19 and TRBJ1-2; D may be TRBD1 (5 bases). The CDR3 runs 16 residues. Germline V CDR1 and CDR2: LNHDA, SQIVND (reference sequence). V lost 4 bases and J 6 bases, leaving 21 bases between the germline ends. The CDR3 DNA reads TGTGCCAGTAGTACGGGGACTCACCGTGTGGATAATGGCTACACCTTC. Protein: CASSTGTHRVDNGYTF. The full variable domain, in which reference TRBV19 and TRBJ1-2 provide the parts outside the CDR3, is DGGITQSPKYLFRKEGQNVTLSCEQNLNHDAMYWYRQDPGQGLRLIYYSQIVNDFQKGDIAEGYSVSREKKESFPLTVTSAQKNPTAFYLCASSTGTHRVDNGYTFGSGTRLTVV.

The chain carries TRBV7-6 and TRBJ1-2; TRBD1 agrees at 8 bases. Looked up from germline, CDR1 is SGHVS and CDR2 is FNYEAQ. This CDR3 spans 18 amino acids. Losses at the gene ends were 0 bases for V and 6 bases for J; bases not matched to a gene: 15. The CDR3 is CASSLARIAGGRSDGYTF. The CDR3 coding sequence is TGTGCCAGCAGCTTAGCAAGGATCGCAGGGGGCAGGTCTGATGGCTACACCTTC.

This clone has a single count. This rearrangement joins TRBV2 to TRBJ1-3; D ambiguous. V was cut by 6 bases and J by 0 bases, with 9 bases left in between. Germline-derived CDR1 and CDR2 are SNHLY and FYNNEI. The CDR3 runs to 14 residues. As DNA, the CDR3 is TGTGCCAGCAGGGTACAGCTCTCTGGAAACACCATATATTTT. This sequence encodes CASRVQLSGNTIYF.

The chain carries TRBV30 and TRBJ2-7; 10 nucleotides align to TRBD2. The CDR3 length is 16 residues. V shed 3 bases and J 5 bases; nucleotides not matched to a gene: 13. The germline V gene has CDR1 GTSNPN and CDR2 SVGIG (reference sequence). CDR3 DNA sequence: TGTGCCTGGAGAGGAAACAGGGGACTAGCGAAGCACGAGCAGTACTTC. It translates to CAWRGNRGLAKHEQYF.

This sequence joins TRBV6-1 and TRBJ2-1; maybe TRBD2 (6 bases). The V and J ends lost 2 bases and 6 bases respectively, with 17 bases between them. The CDR3 runs to 16 residues. The germline CDR1 and CDR2 sequences are MNHNS and SASEGT. In nucleotides, the CDR3 is TGTGCCAGCAGTGAAAGGGACTCAAGCCCTCCCAATGAGCAGTTCTTC. Translation gives CASSERDSSPPNEQFF.